This T cell receptor (beta chain) was obtained from a study of blood T cell repertoires in COVID-19. Study at large: Sample material is recorded as cDNA or gDNA derived from T cells, B-cell-depleted T cells, or PBMCs.

CDR3 length: 15 amino acids. Germline CDR1 is MDHEN and CDR2 is SYDVKM. Trimming stripped 6 bases from V and 2 bases from J, with 14 bases between. This clone was seen only once. This table comes from immunoSEQ multiplex PCR, and its TCRdb copy is limited to in-frame clones, with some not included. This table has about 310,000 clones, roughly 84% appearing once. Sequencing was carried out using peripheral blood. The chain is built from TRBV28 and TRBJ1-5; possibly TRBD1 for D (5 bases). The TCR comes from a man in his fifties with active or convalescent COVID-19. The CDR3 DNA reads TGTGCCAGCAGCTCTGGTGGGGCAGGCAATCAGCCCCAGCATTTT. Translated, it gives CASSSGGAGNQPQHF.